This T cell receptor (beta chain) derives from a study of OX40 agonist ivuxolimab in advanced cancers. Study background: The mean age was roughly 60 years, ranging from roughly 23 to 80, with 65% to 90% of participants male. Study findings and constraints: CD4+ and CD8+ blood T cells expanded clonally by week 6 at 0.1 to 3.0 mg/kg.

This CDR3 has 15 residues. Trimming at V came to 5 bases and at J to 6 bases, leaving 3 bases not matched to a gene. In germline, CDR1 is LNHDA, CDR2 SQIVND (reference sequence). Comment on this clone: No antigen is known for it.

Method: immunoSEQ multiplex PCR; TCRdb's copy keeps in-frame clones and lacks some. The sample includes more than 55,000 clones, over 70% of them seen just once. Autoimmune disease history or systemic immunosuppression excluded patients. At cycle 4 day 1, cycle 7 day 1, and baseline, blood was sampled. The source material was CD4+ or CD8+ T cells sorted from blood, sampled in a trial of the OX40 agonist ivuxolimab. This chain joins TRBV19 and TRBJ2-2, with TRBD2 identical over 13 bases. This receptor was obtained from an adult with an advanced solid tumor such as melanoma, head and neck, liver or kidney cancer. CDR3 protein: CASSWTSGSSGELFF. CDR3 in DNA: TGTGCCAGTAGTTGGACTAGCGGGAGTTCCGGGGAGCTGTTTTTT.